Below, 21 T cell receptor beta chains from the same sample are listed, as sequenced in a study of shared clonotypes between healthy human individuals. TCRdb's table, derived via immunoSEQ multiplex PCR, lists solely in-frame clones and lacks some. The sample has 450,000 to 600,000 clones, about four fifths seen once; the top ten hold 10% to 15%. The sequenced material came from PBMCs. These receptors were taken from a woman aged 40 to 50 in good health. Some clones in this sample may be carry-over from other donors' samples.

The rearrangement joins TRBV6-6 to TRBJ2-5; 7 nucleotides match TRBD1. The end of the DNA fits TRBJ2-7 better, so the J call may be wrong. In germline, CDR1 is MNHNY, CDR2 SVGAGI (reference sequence). CDR3 length equals 14 residues. Here the CDR3 DNA reads TGTGCCAGCAGTCCCGGGACAGCTTTATACGAGCAGTACTTC. Translated, it gives CASSPGTALYEQYF.

The chain recombines TRBV28 with TRBJ2-3, with 10 bases fitting TRBD2. The CDR3 consists of 17 residues. Germline V gene data show CDR1 as MDHEN and CDR2 as SYDVKM. V lost 6 bases and J lost 5; bases outside the gene matches: 14. The CDR3, as DNA: TGTGCCAGCAGCCCTGGCGGGGCTAGCGGGAGTCGAGATACGCAGTATTTT. Translation gives CASSPGGASGSRDTQYF.

This clone was observed once. This sequence joins TRBV5-1 and TRBJ2-1; 9 bases line up with TRBD2. This CDR3 region has 15 residues. The V segment lost 4 bases and the J segment 10 bases; nucleotides outside the gene matches: 12. CDR1 is SGHRS and CDR2 is YFSETQ in the germline V gene. The CDR3 here is CASSGDGGRAGEQFF. CDR3 sequence (DNA): TGCGCCAGCAGCGGGGATGGCGGGAGGGCCGGGGAGCAGTTCTTC.

The V gene is TRBV5-1, the J gene TRBJ1-2; no clear D. V dropped 2 bases and J dropped 4 bases, with 15 bases sitting between them. From germline, CDR1 is SGHRS and CDR2 YFSETQ. CDR3 size: 15 residues. The CDR3 sequence: CASSFAIGVRYGYTF. In DNA form, the CDR3 reads TGCGCCAGCAGCTTTGCTATTGGGGTTCGCTATGGCTACACCTTC.

Notes on this clone: The same CDR3 can be traced to other DNA sequences in this sample. The V and J genes are TRBV5-1 and TRBJ1-4; D perhaps matches TRBD1 (5 bases). The CDR3 loop spans 14 amino acids. With 2 bases removed from V and 7 bases from J, the gap between germline ends came to 12 bases. Germline V gene lookup returns CDR1 SGHRS and CDR2 YFSETQ. The CDR3 loop reads CASSFGQGGEKLFF. The CDR3 DNA sequence: TGCGCCAGCAGCTTCGGGCAGGGAGGTGAAAAACTGTTTTTT.

This clone has a single count. This chain connects TRBV5-6 to TRBJ2-5; 9 bases match TRBD1. CDR3 length: 13 amino acids. Germline CDR1 is SGHDT and CDR2 is YYEEEE. The J segment lost 5 bases and the V segment lost 4 bases, leaving 3 bases of the junction unmatched. The CDR3 DNA reads as TGTGCCAGCAGCCCAGGACAGGGGGAGACCCAGTACTTC. Residues: CASSPGQGETQYF.

The chain recombines TRBV28 with TRBJ2-5; D tentatively fits TRBD1 or TRBD2 (6 bases each). The J call may not be correct, given that the DNA end is closer to TRBJ2-7. Germline CDR1 and CDR2: MDHEN and SYDVKM. The CDR3 has 14 residues. The CDR3 region is CASSPRGPTYEQYF. For the CDR3, the DNA is TGTGCCAGCAGTCCCCGGGGGCCCACCTACGAGCAGTACTTC.

The genes are TRBV30 and TRBJ1-4, with D perhaps TRBD1 (5 bases). Germline V lookup: CDR1 GTSNPN, CDR2 SVGIG (reference sequence). Trimming left V 4 bases short and J 11 bases short, with 20 bases between. This CDR3 spans 14 amino acids. The CDR3 spells CAWTGKGVGWKLFF. CDR3 in DNA: TGTGCCTGGACGGGTAAAGGGGTAGGGTGGAAACTGTTTTTT.

This chain links TRBV15 with TRBJ2-7, with D perhaps TRBD2 (6 bases). Germline V gives CDR1 LNHNV, CDR2 YYDKDF (reference sequence). Trimming took off 5 bases at V and 3 bases at J, with 14 bases between the two ends. The CDR3 loop spans 14 amino acids. The CDR3 bases are TGTGCCACCAGCGCCCGGGGGACTCACTACGAGCAGTACTTC. This gives the protein CATSARGTHYEQYF.

V gene TRBV9 combines with J gene TRBJ2-1; D gene ambiguous. CDR1 and CDR2 from the germline V gene are SGDLS and YYNGEE. The CDR3 is 16 amino acids. V gave up 0 bases and J gave up 0 bases, with 10 bases separating them. DNA of the CDR3: TGTGCCAGCAGCGTAGCCCCCGGGTCCTCCTACAATGAGCAGTTCTTC. As protein: CASSVAPGSSYNEQFF.

This clone was seen once. The V gene is TRBV7-9, the J gene TRBJ2-1; no clear D gene. V lost 4 bases to trimming and J lost 2 bases, with 12 bases between them. The CDR3 is 15 amino acids. Per the germline V gene, CDR1 is SEHNR and CDR2 is FQNEAQ (reference sequence). CDR3 amino acids: CASSSPSSPYNEQFF. The DNA for the CDR3 is TGTGCCAGCAGCTCCCCGAGTTCACCCTACAATGAGCAGTTCTTC.

Regarding this clone: The sample has other DNA sequences that encode this CDR3 too. V usage is TRBV27 and J usage is TRBJ1-1; TRBD1 matches at 7 bases. The CDR3 runs 14 residues. Germline loops: CDR1 MNHEY, CDR2 SMNVEV (reference sequence). V lost 5 bases and J lost 1; bases outside the gene matches: 4. This chain's CDR3 is CASSTRQGNTEAFF. CDR3 coding DNA: TGTGCCAGCAGTACCCGACAGGGGAACACTGAAGCTTTCTTT.

The chain employs TRBV5-1 and TRBJ1-4, with 7 nucleotides matching TRBD1. The trim removed 0 bases at V and 8 bases at J, leaving 10 bases unmatched. Per germline, CDR1 SGHRS and CDR2 YFSETQ. CDR3 length: 16 residues. The CDR3 loop is CASSLGQGRSAEKLFF. CDR3 nucleotides: TGCGCCAGCAGCTTGGGACAGGGAAGGTCCGCGGAAAAACTGTTTTTT. Full variable domain (rest looked up from reference TRBV5-1 and TRBJ1-4): KAGVTQTPRYLIKTRGQQVTLSCSPISGHRSVSWYQQTPGQGLQFLFEYFSETQRNKGNFPGRFSGRQFSNSRSEMNVSTLELGDSALYLCASSLGQGRSAEKLFFGSGTQLSVL.

V usage is TRBV14 and J usage is TRBJ2-3; the D is unclear. In germline, CDR1 is SGHDN, CDR2 FVKESK. Between the trimmed V and J ends, which lost 2 bases and 1 base, there was a span of 10 bases. The CDR3 contains 15 residues. CDR3 protein: CASSQTTGRTDTQYF. DNA for the CDR3: TGTGCCAGCAGCCAAACCACCGGTCGCACAGATACGCAGTATTTT.

The genes are TRBV7-9 and TRBJ1-1; D is unclear. The germline V gene has CDR1 SEHNR and CDR2 FQNEAQ (reference sequence). Deletions cut 0 bases from V and 2 bases from J, with 10 bases between. CDR3 size: 15 residues. For the CDR3, the DNA is TGTGCCAGCAGCTTAGCGGGCCTACAAAACACTGAAGCTTTCTTT. Protein sequence: CASSLAGLQNTEAFF.

J is TRBJ1-2 and V is TRBV19; a weak D match, TRBD1 (5 bases). The germline CDR1 and CDR2 sequences are LNHDA and SQIVND (reference sequence). The CDR3 is made up of 17 amino acids. Trimming stripped 4 bases from V and 4 bases from J, with 22 bases between. This CDR3 reads CASSTSAGKDGRYGYTF. CDR3 DNA sequence: TGTGCCAGTAGTACCTCTGCAGGGAAGGATGGTCGCTATGGCTACACCTTC. The full variable domain, in which reference TRBV19 and TRBJ1-2 provide the parts outside the CDR3, is DGGITQSPKYLFRKEGQNVTLSCEQNLNHDAMYWYRQDPGQGLRLIYYSQIVNDFQKGDIAEGYSVSREKKESFPLTVTSAQKNPTAFYLCASSTSAGKDGRYGYTFGSGTRLTVV.

The CDR3 is CSVSGLAGETQYF. The CDR3 DNA follows: TGCAGCGTTTCAGGACTAGCGGGAGAGACCCAGTACTTC. The rearrangement joins TRBV29-1 to TRBJ2-5; 11 bases agree with TRBD2. V shed 5 bases and J 4 bases; nucleotides not matched to a gene: 3. The length of the CDR3 is 13 residues. Germline V lookup: CDR1 SQVTM, CDR2 ANQGSEA.

Comment on this clone: This specimen includes other DNA sequences encoding the same CDR3. The chain couples TRBV7-9 to TRBJ2-7; D uncertain. This CDR3 has 11 amino acids. V was cut by 6 bases and J by 3 bases, with 6 bases left in between. Germline V gene data show CDR1 as SEHNR and CDR2 as FQNEAQ (reference sequence). As DNA, the CDR3 is TGTGCCAGCAGTCTTAGCTACGAGCAGTACTTC. Encoded protein: CASSLSYEQYF.

The chain links TRBV5-6 to TRBJ2-1, with 15 bases lining up with TRBD2. J was trimmed by 8 bases and V by 4 bases; bases with no gene match: 13. Germline values: CDR1 SGHDT, CDR2 YYEEEE. There are 18 residues in the CDR3. DNA of the CDR3: TGTGCCAGCAGCCCCCTTTCCGGACTAGCGGGAGGGTTCGATGAGCAGTTCTTC. It is translated as CASSPLSGLAGGFDEQFF. The full variable domain, its missing parts supplied by reference TRBV5-6 and TRBJ2-1, is DAGVTQSPTHLIKTRGQQVTLRCSPKSGHDTVSWYQQALGQGPQFIFQYYEEEERQRGNFPDRFSGHQFPNYSSELNVNALLLGDSALYLCASSPLSGLAGGFDEQFFGPGTRLTVL.

This clone was picked up many times. The V call is TRBV27, the J call TRBJ2-2, with D perhaps assigned TRBD1 or TRBD2 (6 bases each). Germline V CDR1 and CDR2: MNHEY, SMNVEV (reference sequence). The CDR3 length is 17 residues. Trimming cost V 4 bases and J 6 bases, with 21 bases left between them. CDR3 bases: TGTGCCAGCAGTTCGGGGGACGCGCAGGGGCGGGCCGGGGAGCTGTTTTTT. Protein sequence: CASSSGDAQGRAGELFF.

The chain recombines TRBV29-1 with TRBJ2-3; D might be TRBD1 (6 bases). V was pared by 3 bases and J by 8 bases, with 15 bases between. Germline V gene lookup returns CDR1 SQVTM and CDR2 ANQGSEA. CDR3 length equals 13 residues. CDR3 sequence reads: CSVDTGQSGTQYF. In nucleotides, the CDR3 is TGCAGCGTTGACACAGGGCAGTCTGGTACGCAGTATTTT.